The 31 T cell receptor beta chains below were found in one sample sequenced in a study of OX40 agonist ivuxolimab in advanced cancers. The data were produced by immunoSEQ multiplex PCR, yet TCRdb's version contains in-frame clones alone and is incomplete. The sample records about 56,000 clones, about 90% being singletons. The material sequenced was CD4+ or CD8+ T cells sorted from blood, taken in a trial of the OX40 agonist ivuxolimab. These receptors all stem from an adult with an advanced solid tumor such as melanoma, head and neck, liver or kidney cancer.

This chain connects TRBV5-4 to TRBJ2-1, with a weak D call TRBD2 (5 bases). V was cut by 3 bases and J by 5 bases, with 9 bases left in between. Germline loops: CDR1 SGHNT, CDR2 YYREEE (reference sequence). This CDR3 is 13 amino acids long. In DNA form, the CDR3 reads TGTGCCAGCAGCTCGGGGTTCGACAATGAGCAGTTCTTC. It yields the protein CASSSGFDNEQFF.

The chain carries TRBV14 and TRBJ2-7; 7 bases map to TRBD1. After removal of 1 base from V and 3 bases from J, the junction contained 21 bases not matched to a gene. CDR3 length: 20 residues. Germline loops: CDR1 SGHDN, CDR2 FVKESK. CDR3 nucleotides: TGTGCCAGCAGCCAAGGAGCCGGTCGGGACAGTTTGTATCTTGTCTACGAGCAGTACTTC. It codes for CASSQGAGRDSLYLVYEQYF.

The chain joins TRBV7-6 to TRBJ2-2; 7 bases are shared with TRBD2. The CDR3 consists of 16 residues. The J segment lost 6 bases and the V segment lost 5 bases, leaving 12 bases of the junction unmatched. The V gene's germline CDR1 is SGHVS and CDR2 FNYEAQ. The CDR3 loop is CASSPGREALPGELFF. The CDR3 DNA is TGTGCCAGCAGCCCAGGGAGGGAGGCCCTTCCCGGGGAGCTGTTTTTT. Complete variable domain (other parts from reference TRBV7-6 and TRBJ2-2): GAGVSQSPRYKVTKRGQDVALRCDPISGHVSLYWYRQALGQGPEFLTYFNYEAQQDKSGLPNDRFSAERPEGSISTLTIQRTEQRDSAMYRCASSPGREALPGELFFGEGSRLTVL.

The chain couples TRBV19 to TRBJ2-2, with D unresolved. Germline-derived CDR1 and CDR2 are LNHDA and SQIVND (reference sequence). This CDR3 is built from 14 residues. V was shortened by 7 bases and J by 6 bases, with 15 bases between the two germline ends. The CDR3 DNA sequence: TGTGCCAGTATGGTAGGGTTTCGGTCCGGGGAGCTGTTTTTT. Translated: CASMVGFRSGELFF.

This chain uses TRBV7-9 with TRBJ1-2; TRBD1 aligns across 8 bases. The V segment lost 4 bases and the J segment 8 bases; nucleotides outside the gene matches: 12. The CDR3 runs to 15 residues. CDR1 is SEHNR, CDR2 FQNEAQ, per germline (reference sequence). CDR3 coding DNA: TGTGCCAGCAGCTCCCCCGGGACAGGTGCCGGGGGCTACACCTTC. Its protein is CASSSPGTGAGGYTF.

The rearrangement joins TRBV28 to TRBJ2-7; D unclear. Between the trimmed V and J ends, which lost 2 bases and 4 bases, there was a span of 6 bases. Germline V gene data show CDR1 as MDHEN and CDR2 as SYDVKM. The CDR3 spans 12 residues. The DNA of the CDR3 is TGTGCCAGCAGTTTACGACTTTACGAGCAGTACTTC. Translating it yields CASSLRLYEQYF.

About this clone itself: At one end the junction does not follow the germline gene, possibly because of a read error. The rearrangement links TRBV30 to TRBJ2-2; D may be TRBD1 or TRBD2 (5 bases each). CDR1 GTSNPN and CDR2 SVGIG come from the germline V gene (reference sequence). The CDR3 spans 13 residues. The CDR3 bases are TGTGCCCGGAGGTCAGGGTTCACCGGGGAGCTGTTTTTT. It specifies CARRSGFTGELFF. The whole variable domain, filled in from reference TRBV30 and TRBJ2-2, reads SQTIHQWPATLVQPVGSPLSLECTVEGTSNPNLYWYRQAAGRGLQLLFYSVGIGQISSEVPQNLSASRPQDRQFILSSKKLLLSDSGFYLCARRSGFTGELFFGEGSRLTVL.

This chain links TRBV5-1 with TRBJ2-3; maybe TRBD2 (5 bases). Germline assignment: CDR1 SGHRS and CDR2 YFSETQ. Trimming pared 5 bases from V and 3 bases from J, leaving 16 bases between. The CDR3 extends over 15 amino acids. Written as DNA, the CDR3 is TGCGCCAGCAGGCATACTAGGTTGGGTACAGATACGCAGTATTTT. Amino acid sequence: CASRHTRLGTDTQYF.

This clone was seen only once. The chain links TRBV28 to TRBJ2-7; no reliable D call. The CDR3 extends over 14 amino acids. V was cut by 7 bases and J by 2 bases, with 15 bases left in between. The germline gives CDR1 MDHEN, CDR2 SYDVKM. The CDR3 is CASTAPRLAYEQYF. CDR3 sequence (DNA): TGTGCCAGCACCGCCCCCAGATTAGCCTACGAGCAGTACTTC.

The rearrangement links TRBV7-9 to TRBJ2-2; 8 bases are a match to TRBD2. This CDR3 contains 13 residues. The germline gives CDR1 SEHNR, CDR2 FQNEAQ (reference sequence). Trimming cost V 11 bases and J 6 bases; bases outside gene matches: 8. Here the CDR3 reads CARGGFSPGELFF. CDR3 in DNA: TGTGCCCGCGGGGGGTTTTCTCCCGGGGAGCTGTTTTTT.

The V gene is TRBV28, the J gene TRBJ2-5; no clear D. There are 15 residues in the CDR3. CDR1 and CDR2 from the germline V gene are MDHEN and SYDVKM. V shed 4 bases and J shed 5 bases, with 17 bases lying between them. The CDR3 nucleotides are TGTGCCAGCAGTTCCTCTGTGAGGAGTAGTGAGACCCAGTACTTC. Encoded protein: CASSSSVRSSETQYF.

V is TRBV27 and J is TRBJ1-1; 7 bases map to TRBD1. With V trimmed by 2 bases and J by 5 bases, 8 bases remained unmatched. This CDR3 is built from 15 residues. Germline V gene sequence: CDR1 MNHEY, CDR2 SMNVEV (reference sequence). DNA for the CDR3: TGTGCCAGCAGTTTACTACAGGGGTTGCTGACTGAAGCTTTCTTT. Its protein is CASSLLQGLLTEAFF.

This clone was counted once. V is TRBV19 and J is TRBJ2-3; D is ambiguous. Trimming stripped 5 bases from V and 3 bases from J, with 9 bases between. The CDR3 consists of 13 residues. The V gene's germline CDR1 is LNHDA and CDR2 SQIVND (reference sequence). CDR3: CASSSWTTDTQYF. For the CDR3, the DNA is TGTGCCAGTAGTTCTTGGACGACAGATACGCAGTATTTT.

This sequence joins TRBV27 and TRBJ2-2; 11 positions agree with TRBD2. V trimming: 3 bases; J trimming: 4 bases; junction bases outside the gene matches: 1. The CDR3 runs 15 residues. Germline V gene sequence: CDR1 MNHEY, CDR2 SMNVEV (reference sequence). Here the CDR3 reads CASSFSGRVTGELFF. CDR3 coding DNA: TGTGCCAGCAGTTTTAGCGGGAGGGTCACCGGGGAGCTGTTTTTT.

The chain joins TRBV11-3 to TRBJ2-3; 7 bases map to TRBD1. Germline V gene sequence: CDR1 SGHNT, CDR2 YENEEA. Germline trimming cut 2 bases from V and 1 base from J; bases unmatched to any gene: 3. The CDR3 spans 15 residues. The CDR3 nucleotides are TGTGCCAGCAGCTTATCCACAGGGGGCACAGATACGCAGTATTTT. Its protein product is CASSLSTGGTDTQYF.

The chain links TRBV4-1 to TRBJ2-3; TRBD2 aligns across 9 bases. CDR3 length: 16 residues. Germline-derived CDR1 and CDR2 are MGHRA and YSYEKL. V dropped 1 base and J dropped 1; count of bases not matched to a gene: 3. In DNA form, the CDR3 reads TGCGCCAGCAGCCAAGGAATAGCGGGAGGCACAGATACGCAGTATTTT. It translates to CASSQGIAGGTDTQYF.

The chain joins TRBV5-1 to TRBJ2-7, with D possibly being TRBD1 (5 bases). Germline CDR1 and CDR2: SGHRS and YFSETQ. The V gene lost 0 bases and the J gene lost 2 bases, with 6 bases spanning the gap. CDR3 length equals 13 residues. The CDR3 DNA sequence: TGCGCCAGCAGCTTGGAGGGGCCCTACGAGCAGTACTTC. Its protein product is CASSLEGPYEQYF.

The chain is built from TRBV4-1 and TRBJ1-1, with D maybe TRBD1 (5 bases). Germline V gene data show CDR1 as MGHRA and CDR2 as YSYEKL. This CDR3 contains 17 residues. The V end was cut by 0 bases, the J end by 4 bases, with 18 bases between. CDR3 protein: CASSQDGLRKGPTEAFF. The CDR3 DNA is TGCGCCAGCAGCCAAGATGGATTGCGCAAGGGGCCCACTGAAGCTTTCTTT.

The chain is built from TRBV11-2 and TRBJ1-5; a weak D match, TRBD1 (5 bases). Germline CDR1 reads SGHAT; CDR2 reads FQNNGV. There are 15 residues in the CDR3. The V gene lost 0 bases and the J gene lost 4 bases, with 10 bases spanning the gap. CDR3 region: CASSLDYGTNQPQHF. The CDR3 bases are TGTGCCAGCAGCTTAGATTATGGGACTAATCAGCCCCAGCATTTT.

This chain connects TRBV28 to TRBJ1-2; a possible D gene is TRBD1 (5 bases). The CDR3 spans 14 residues. Per germline, CDR1 MDHEN and CDR2 SYDVKM. V lost 7 bases to trimming and J lost 8 bases, with 20 bases between them. CDR3 DNA: TGTGCCAGCAAGTACGACGGGGCTCTCGGGGGCTACACCTTC. Translated, it gives CASKYDGALGGYTF.

This clone was found a few times. The CDR3 sequence: CASSIWGGELFF. CDR3 nucleotide sequence: TGTGCCAGTAGTATTTGGGGGGGGGAGCTGTTTTTT. This rearrangement joins TRBV19 to TRBJ2-2; D may match TRBD1 or TRBD2 (5 bases each). The germline V gene has CDR1 LNHDA and CDR2 SQIVND (reference sequence). The CDR3 extends over 12 amino acids. With 3 bases removed from V and 8 bases from J, the gap between germline ends came to 7 bases.

This clone was counted a single time. This sequence joins TRBV6-1 and TRBJ1-1; perhaps TRBD1 as D (5 bases). The CDR3 sequence is 13 residues long. Germline values: CDR1 MNHNS, CDR2 SASEGT. V dropped 5 bases and J dropped 4 bases, with 11 bases sitting between them. CDR3 amino acids: CASSTGGGTEAFF. Here the CDR3 DNA reads TGTGCCAGCAGTACTGGTGGGGGCACTGAAGCTTTCTTT.

The gene calls are TRBV9 and TRBJ2-2; possibly TRBD1 for D (7 bases). The germline V gene has CDR1 SGDLS and CDR2 YYNGEE. The CDR3 totals 16 residues. The V and J ends lost 3 bases and 6 bases respectively, with 18 bases between them. CDR3 protein: CASSATGSGVAGELFF. The CDR3 coding sequence is TGTGCCAGCAGCGCGACAGGGTCGGGGGTAGCCGGGGAGCTGTTTTTT.

This chain uses TRBV6-5 with TRBJ2-5; 8 bases are shared with TRBD1. Judging by the DNA end, TRBJ2-7 fits better; the J call may be wrong. The CDR3 covers 13 residues. Germline V gene data show CDR1 as MNHEY and CDR2 as SVGAGI. CDR3 protein: CASSSDRGYEQYF. The DNA for the CDR3 is TGTGCCAGCAGTAGCGACAGGGGATACGAGCAGTACTTC.

This rearrangement joins TRBV7-6 to TRBJ2-7; weak D call: TRBD1 (6 bases). Trimming stripped 3 bases from V and 3 bases from J, with 9 bases between. This CDR3 has 13 amino acids. CDR1 is SGHVS and CDR2 is FNYEAQ in the germline V gene. CDR3: CASSFGQNYEQYF. The DNA of the CDR3 is TGTGCCAGCAGCTTCGGACAGAACTACGAGCAGTACTTC.

The chain joins TRBV9 to TRBJ1-2, with a weak D call TRBD1 (6 bases). Trimming removed 6 bases from V and 6 bases from J, with 21 bases in between. The CDR3 loop spans 15 amino acids. Germline loops: CDR1 SGDLS, CDR2 YYNGEE. For the CDR3, the DNA is TGTGCCAGCACCGAGGGGGGGAATTCAGTAGATGGCTACACCTTC. This codes for CASTEGGNSVDGYTF.

The genes are TRBV19 and TRBJ2-7; 11 bases match TRBD1. From germline, CDR1 is LNHDA and CDR2 SQIVND (reference sequence). CDR3 length: 16 amino acids. Trimming cost V 6 bases and J 3 bases; bases outside gene matches: 10. The CDR3 DNA reads TGTGCCAGTAGCCCTCGATCCGGGACAGGGGGCTACGAGCAGTACTTC. Residues: CASSPRSGTGGYEQYF.

The chain uses TRBV28 and TRBJ2-1; TRBD2 matches at 8 bases. V gave up 6 bases and J gave up 3 bases; unmatched junction bases: 10. The CDR3 length is 16 residues. Germline-derived CDR1 and CDR2 are MDHEN and SYDVKM. CDR3 coding DNA: TGTGCCAGCAGCGGTAAAGCGGGAGTTTTCTACAATGAGCAGTTCTTC. Protein product: CASSGKAGVFYNEQFF.

The chain uses TRBV7-2 and TRBJ2-7; D gene ambiguous. Between the trimmed V and J ends, which lost 2 bases and 3 bases, there was a span of 2 bases. Germline CDR1 is SGHTA and CDR2 is FQGNSA. The CDR3 has 11 amino acids. The CDR3 protein is CASSLYYEQYF. CDR3 nucleotides: TGTGCCAGCAGCTTATACTACGAGCAGTACTTC.

In its sample, this clone was seen a few times. The CDR3 sequence is CASSLVGGSYNEQFF. CDR3 nucleotide sequence: TGTGCCAGCAGCTTAGTAGGGGGGTCCTACAATGAGCAGTTCTTC. This rearrangement joins TRBV11-2 to TRBJ2-1; D possibly uses TRBD1 or TRBD2 (6 bases each). This CDR3 comprises 15 residues. The V end lost 1 base, the J end lost 1 base, and 8 bases lay between the germline ends. Germline CDR1 and CDR2: SGHAT and FQNNGV. The full variable domain, its missing parts supplied by reference TRBV11-2 and TRBJ2-1, is EAGVAQSPRYKIIEKRQSVAFWCNPISGHATLYWYQQILGQGPKLLIQFQNNGVVDDSQLPKDRFSAERLKGVDSTLKIQPAKLEDSAVYLCASSLVGGSYNEQFFGPGTRLTVL.

The V call is TRBV6-5, the J call TRBJ2-7, with D hard to call. Trimming removed 2 bases from V and 2 bases from J, with 10 bases in between. CDR1 is MNHEY, CDR2 SVGAGI, per germline. The CDR3 totals 14 residues. Here the CDR3 DNA reads TGTGCCAGCAGTTACGGCCTCATGCCCTACGAGCAGTACTTC. Translation: CASSYGLMPYEQYF.